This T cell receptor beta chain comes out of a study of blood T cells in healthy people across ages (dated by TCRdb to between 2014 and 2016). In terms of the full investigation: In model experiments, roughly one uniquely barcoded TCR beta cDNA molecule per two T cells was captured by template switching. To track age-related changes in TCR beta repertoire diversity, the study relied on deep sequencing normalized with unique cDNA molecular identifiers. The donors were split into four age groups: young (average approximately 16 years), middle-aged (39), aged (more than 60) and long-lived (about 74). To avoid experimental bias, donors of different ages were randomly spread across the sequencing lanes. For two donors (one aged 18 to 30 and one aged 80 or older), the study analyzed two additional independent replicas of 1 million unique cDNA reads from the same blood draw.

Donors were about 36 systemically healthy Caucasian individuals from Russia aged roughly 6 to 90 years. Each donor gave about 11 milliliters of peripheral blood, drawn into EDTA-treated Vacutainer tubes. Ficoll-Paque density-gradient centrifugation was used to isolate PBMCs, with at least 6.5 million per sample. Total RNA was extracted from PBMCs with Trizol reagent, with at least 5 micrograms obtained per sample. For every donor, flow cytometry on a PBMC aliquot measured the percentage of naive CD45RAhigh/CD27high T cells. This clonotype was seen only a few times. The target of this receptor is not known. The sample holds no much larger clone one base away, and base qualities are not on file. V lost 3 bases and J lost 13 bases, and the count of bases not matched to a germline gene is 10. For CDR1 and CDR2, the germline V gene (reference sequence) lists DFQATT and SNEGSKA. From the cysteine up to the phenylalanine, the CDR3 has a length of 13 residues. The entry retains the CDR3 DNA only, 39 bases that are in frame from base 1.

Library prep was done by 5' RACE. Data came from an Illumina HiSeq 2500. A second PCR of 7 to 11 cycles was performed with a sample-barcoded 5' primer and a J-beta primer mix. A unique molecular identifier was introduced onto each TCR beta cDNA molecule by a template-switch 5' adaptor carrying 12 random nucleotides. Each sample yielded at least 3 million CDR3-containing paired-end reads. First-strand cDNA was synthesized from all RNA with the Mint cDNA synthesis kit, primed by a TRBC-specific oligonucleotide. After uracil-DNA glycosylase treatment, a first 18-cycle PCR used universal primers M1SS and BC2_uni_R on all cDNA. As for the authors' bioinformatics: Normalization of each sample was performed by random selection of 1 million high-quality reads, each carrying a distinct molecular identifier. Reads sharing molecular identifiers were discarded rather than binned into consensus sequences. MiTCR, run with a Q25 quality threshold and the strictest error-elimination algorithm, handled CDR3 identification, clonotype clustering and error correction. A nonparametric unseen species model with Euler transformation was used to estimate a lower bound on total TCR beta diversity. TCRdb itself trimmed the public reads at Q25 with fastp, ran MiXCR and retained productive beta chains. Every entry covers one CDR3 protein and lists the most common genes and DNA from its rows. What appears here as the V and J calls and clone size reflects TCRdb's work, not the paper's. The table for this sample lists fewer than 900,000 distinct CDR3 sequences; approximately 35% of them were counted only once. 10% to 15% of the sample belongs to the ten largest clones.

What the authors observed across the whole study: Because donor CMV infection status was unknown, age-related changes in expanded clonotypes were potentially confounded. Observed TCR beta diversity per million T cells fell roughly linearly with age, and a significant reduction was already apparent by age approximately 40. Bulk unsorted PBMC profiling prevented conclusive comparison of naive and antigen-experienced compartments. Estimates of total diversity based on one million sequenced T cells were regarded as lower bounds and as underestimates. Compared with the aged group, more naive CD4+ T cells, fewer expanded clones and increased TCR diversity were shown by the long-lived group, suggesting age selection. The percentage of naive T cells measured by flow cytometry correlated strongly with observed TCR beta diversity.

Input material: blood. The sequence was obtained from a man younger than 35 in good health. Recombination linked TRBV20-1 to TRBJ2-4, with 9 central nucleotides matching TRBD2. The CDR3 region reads CSASGGGGQGQYF. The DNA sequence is TGCAGTGCTAGTGGCGGGGGGGGGCAAGGGCAGTACTTC.